Following are 23 T cell receptor beta chains from one sample sequenced in a study of cytomegalovirus exposure and HLA in healthy donors. Assay: immunoSEQ multiplex PCR; the TCRdb copy retains only in-frame clones and omits some. The data show roughly 330,000 clones, about nine tenths seen once. What was sequenced was PBMCs. The origin of the receptors is a woman in her thirties in good health and CMV-seropositive.

The chain carries TRBV30 and TRBJ2-3; D is possibly TRBD2 (5 bases). CDR1 and CDR2 (germline): GTSNPN, SVGIG (reference sequence). CDR3 length: 14 amino acids. Trimming took off 1 base at V and 7 bases at J, with 15 bases between the two ends. As DNA, the CDR3 is TGTGCCTGGAGTGCGATCGTCGGGGTCTATACGCAGTATTTT. Translating gives CAWSAIVGVYTQYF.

The rearrangement joins TRBV6-1 to TRBJ1-1; D ambiguous. This CDR3 is 15 amino acids long. From germline, CDR1 is MNHNS and CDR2 SASEGT. The V end was cut by 1 base, the J end by 3 bases, with 12 bases between. CDR3 residues: CASSEVRSAYTEAFF. The CDR3 coding sequence is TGTGCCAGCAGTGAAGTAAGGTCGGCCTACACTGAAGCTTTCTTT.

The genes are TRBV5-4 and TRBJ1-2, with TRBD1 identical over 8 bases. The V and J ends lost 1 base and 4 bases, in that order; junction bases with no gene match: 9. There are 16 residues in the CDR3. CDR1 is SGHNT and CDR2 is YYREEE in the germline V gene (reference sequence). In DNA, the CDR3 is TGTGCCAGCAGCTTGATTAGACAGGGGCTGGGCTATGGCTACACCTTC. Protein product: CASSLIRQGLGYGYTF.

The V and J genes are TRBV27 and TRBJ1-1; D remains ambiguous. Trimming cost V 5 bases and J 4 bases, with 11 bases left between them. There are 13 residues in the CDR3. CDR1 and CDR2 (germline): MNHEY, SMNVEV (reference sequence). Here the CDR3 DNA reads TGTGCCAGCAGTCCAGGCTTGGGCACTGAAGCTTTCTTT. Translated, it gives CASSPGLGTEAFF.

This rearrangement joins TRBV7-2 to TRBJ2-3; no definite D call. Per germline, CDR1 SGHTA and CDR2 FQGNSA. This CDR3 has 14 amino acids. V lost 3 bases and J lost 4, with 11 bases in between. In DNA form, the CDR3 reads TGTGCCAGCAGCTTTAGTGGTTCCCCAGATACGCAGTATTTT. This translates into CASSFSGSPDTQYF.

The J gene is TRBJ1-2, the V gene TRBV9; TRBD1 aligns across 7 bases. The CDR3 is made up of 16 amino acids. CDR1 is SGDLS, CDR2 YYNGEE, per germline. With V trimmed by 3 bases and J by 2 bases, 10 bases remained unmatched. The CDR3 region has the DNA TGTGCCAGCAGCGCCCGACAGGGAGGGGAAAACTATGGCTACACCTTC. Its protein is CASSARQGGENYGYTF.

The chain recombines TRBV10-3 with TRBJ2-7; no firm D call. The CDR3 contains 14 residues. Trimming removed 0 bases at V and 5 bases at J, with 11 bases between. Looked up from germline, CDR1 is ENHRY and CDR2 is SYGVKD. The CDR3 protein is CAISESGMVNEQYF. Here the CDR3 DNA reads TGTGCCATCAGTGAGTCGGGGATGGTCAACGAGCAGTACTTC.

The V and J genes are TRBV29-1 and TRBJ2-3; D ambiguous. The CDR3 totals 12 residues. The V gene's germline CDR1 is SQVTM and CDR2 ANQGSEA. Trimming took off 0 bases at V and 1 base at J, with 2 bases between the two ends. CDR3 amino acids: CSVEERTDTQYF. CDR3 bases: TGCAGCGTTGAAGAACGCACAGATACGCAGTATTTT.

CDR3 DNA sequence: TGTGCCAGCAGGCTCAGCTCCTACGAGCAGTACTTC. It yields the protein CASRLSSYEQYF. The chain employs TRBV28 and TRBJ2-7; D gene uncertain. Germline CDR1 and CDR2: MDHEN and SYDVKM. This CDR3 has 12 residues. V was shortened by 6 bases and J by 0 bases, with 6 bases between the two germline ends. The entire variable domain, with the rest obtained from reference TRBV28 and TRBJ2-7, is as follows: DVKVTQSSRYLVKRTGEKVFLECVQDMDHENMFWYRQDPGLGLRLIYFSYDVKMKEKGDIPEGYSVSREKKERFSLILESASTNQTSMYLCASRLSSYEQYFGPGTRLTVT.

This chain uses TRBV15 with TRBJ1-1; the D is unclear. CDR1 and CDR2 from the germline V gene are LNHNV and YYDKDF (reference sequence). The CDR3 runs to 15 residues. V dropped 3 bases and J dropped 0 bases, with 11 bases sitting between them. The CDR3 nucleotides read TGTGCCACCAGCAGCGAGGGTAGGATGAACACTGAAGCTTTCTTT. This encodes CATSSEGRMNTEAFF.

This clone was detected only once. The chain uses TRBV5-6 and TRBJ2-3; D may match TRBD1 or TRBD2 (6 bases each). The CDR3 is made up of 16 amino acids. The germline V gene encodes CDR1 SGHDT and CDR2 YYEEEE. Trimming pared 4 bases from V and 0 bases from J, leaving 15 bases between. The CDR3 sequence is CASSPRGATSTDTQYF. In DNA, the CDR3 is TGTGCCAGCAGCCCAAGGGGGGCCACTAGCACAGATACGCAGTATTTT.

The CDR3 protein is CASSPEEGSTYEQYF. CDR3 in DNA: TGTGCCAGCAGCCCTGAGGAGGGTAGCACCTACGAGCAGTACTTC. The V and J genes are TRBV7-4 and TRBJ2-7; possible D gene TRBD2, 6 bases. CDR1 is SGHVT, CDR2 SQSDAQ, per germline. The V end was cut by 5 bases, the J end by 2 bases, with 16 bases between. The CDR3 totals 15 residues.

J is TRBJ2-1 and V is TRBV6-5; D is uncertain. This CDR3 region has 15 residues. Germline CDR1 and CDR2: MNHEY and SVGAGI. Trimming removed 2 bases from V and 4 bases from J, with 12 bases in between. CDR3: CASSYLGGDYNEQFF. Written as DNA, the CDR3 is TGTGCCAGCAGTTACCTGGGTGGGGATTACAATGAGCAGTTCTTC.

Notes on this clone: One junction end disagrees with the germline gene, perhaps due to a read error. This chain uses TRBV29-1 with TRBJ2-5; the D is unclear. Germline V gene sequence: CDR1 SQVTM, CDR2 ANQGSEA. The CDR3 is made up of 8 amino acids. CDR3 protein: CSVEGWHF. CDR3 DNA: TGCAGCGTTGAAGGATGGCACTTC. The full variable domain, completed using reference TRBV29-1 and TRBJ2-5, is SAVISQKPSRDICQRGTSLTIQCQVDSQVTMMFWYRQQPGQSLTLIATANQGSEATYESGFVIDKFPISRPNLTFSTLTVSNMSPEDSSIYLCSVEGWHFGPGTRLLVL.

The V and J genes are TRBV27 and TRBJ2-5; D gene ambiguous. The V gene lost 2 bases and the J gene lost 3 bases, with 7 bases spanning the gap. CDR3 length: 13 amino acids. In germline, CDR1 is MNHEY, CDR2 SMNVEV (reference sequence). This CDR3 is CASSLRPEETQYF. DNA for the CDR3: TGTGCCAGCAGTTTACGTCCCGAAGAGACCCAGTACTTC.

V and J are TRBV5-1 and TRBJ2-7; the match to TRBD1 covers 7 bases. V gave up 3 bases and J gave up 5 bases; unmatched junction bases: 8. CDR1 and CDR2 (germline): SGHRS, YFSETQ. This CDR3 is 14 amino acids long. DNA for the CDR3: TGCGCCAGCAGCTCGACAGGGAATCTCCACGAGCAGTACTTC. As protein: CASSSTGNLHEQYF.

V gene TRBV5-1 combines with J gene TRBJ2-6, with D perhaps TRBD1 (6 bases). Per the germline V gene, CDR1 is SGHRS and CDR2 is YFSETQ. Deletions cut 0 bases from V and 1 base from J, with 11 bases between. This CDR3 is built from 17 residues. Written as DNA, the CDR3 is TGCGCCAGCAGCTTGGCCGTTGACAGGTCTGGGGCCAACGTCCTGACTTTC. Amino acid sequence: CASSLAVDRSGANVLTF.

V gene TRBV27 combines with J gene TRBJ2-2; TRBD2 might be the D (6 bases). V gave up 5 bases and J gave up 0 bases, with 13 bases separating them. Germline V CDR1 and CDR2: MNHEY, SMNVEV (reference sequence). The CDR3 spans 16 residues. The chain's CDR3 is CASSHTSSPNTGELFF. The CDR3 coding sequence is TGTGCCAGCAGTCACACTAGCTCCCCGAACACCGGGGAGCTGTTTTTT.

The V gene is TRBV5-6, the J gene TRBJ2-7, with no clear D. CDR1 is SGHDT and CDR2 is YYEEEE in the germline V gene. This CDR3 is built from 11 residues. The V end lost 1 base, the J end lost 5 bases, and 4 bases lay between the germline ends. CDR3 coding DNA: TGTGCCAGCAGCTTGTTCCACGAGCAGTACTTC. This gives the protein CASSLFHEQYF.

This CDR3 reads CAWSPQGQARIYEQYF. As DNA, the CDR3 is TGTGCCTGGAGTCCCCAAGGACAGGCGAGGATCTACGAGCAGTACTTC. This sequence joins TRBV30 and TRBJ2-7; 7 nucleotides match TRBD1. This CDR3 has 16 residues. The V and J ends lost 2 bases and 3 bases, in that order; junction bases with no gene match: 13. Looked up from germline, CDR1 is GTSNPN and CDR2 is SVGIG (reference sequence).

The chain has TRBV5-1 and TRBJ1-1; maybe TRBD1 (6 bases). The CDR3 covers 13 residues. V was clipped by 2 bases and J by 1 base, with 6 bases between them. Looked up from germline, CDR1 is SGHRS and CDR2 is YFSETQ. The CDR3 coding sequence is TGCGCCAGCAGCTTACAGGGGAACACTGAAGCTTTCTTT. It specifies CASSLQGNTEAFF.

This chain joins TRBV9 and TRBJ2-1, with 7 bases matching TRBD2. There are 14 residues in the CDR3. The V and J ends lost 10 bases and 6 bases, in that order; junction bases with no gene match: 13. CDR1 is SGDLS, CDR2 YYNGEE, per germline. As DNA, the CDR3 is TGTGCCTCAGCGGAGGCGGGAGTGCCCAATGAGCAGTTCTTC. Translating gives CASAEAGVPNEQFF. Looking up the rest from reference TRBV9 and TRBJ2-1 gives the full variable domain: DSGVTQTPKHLITATGQRVTLRCSPRSGDLSVYWYQQSLDQGLQFLIQYYNGEERAKGNILERFSAQQFPDLHSELNLSSLELGDSALYFCASAEAGVPNEQFFGPGTRLTVL.

The chain carries TRBV20-1 and TRBJ2-3, with D possibly TRBD1 on 5 matching bases. Germline-derived CDR1 and CDR2 are DFQATT and SNEGSKA (reference sequence). Trimming removed 6 bases at V and 3 bases at J, with 7 bases between. The CDR3 is 11 residues long. CDR3 bases: TGCAGTGCAACAGGAACAGATACGCAGTATTTT. Amino acid sequence: CSATGTDTQYF.